This record looks at one T cell receptor (beta chain) sequence and its context. Its target is not known. The data derive from a study of shared clonotypes between healthy human individuals. General study findings and limits: Naive subsets typically showed greater estimated richness than memory subsets.

TCRdb's table, derived via immunoSEQ multiplex PCR, lists solely in-frame clones and lacks some. The table has hundreds of thousands of clones, about 97% seen once. Every donor was a Caucasian adult from Nashville, Tennessee. CD4+ cells underwent separation, giving CD45RA+ naive and CD45RA-negative memory subsets. Germline CDR1 reads SGHVS; CDR2 reads FQNEAQ. CDR3 length: 22 residues. J lost 10 bases, V lost 0 bases, and 22 bases had no gene match. This receptor was identified in a woman younger than 45 in good health. This chain links TRBV7-8 with TRBJ2-3, with TRBD2 matching over 16 bases. Sequenced material: naive CD4+ T cells sorted from blood. Subset reported: CD45RA+ positively selected. The CDR3 DNA is TGTGCCAGCAGCTTAGCTCGGGGACTAGCGGGAGGGCTCCGGTCTCGAGAGGGGGCGCAGTATTTT. This codes for CASSLARGLAGGLRSREGAQYF.